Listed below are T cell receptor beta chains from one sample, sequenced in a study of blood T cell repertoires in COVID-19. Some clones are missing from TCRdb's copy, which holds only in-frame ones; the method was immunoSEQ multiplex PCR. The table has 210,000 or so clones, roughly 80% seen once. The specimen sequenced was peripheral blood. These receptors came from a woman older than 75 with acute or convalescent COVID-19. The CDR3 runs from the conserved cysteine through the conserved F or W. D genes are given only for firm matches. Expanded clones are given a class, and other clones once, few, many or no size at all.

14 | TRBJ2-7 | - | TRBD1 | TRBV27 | TGTGCCAGCAGCCGTAGACAGGGCCCTAACGAGCAGTACTTC | CASSRRQGPNEQYF
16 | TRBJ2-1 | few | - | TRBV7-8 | TGTGCCAGCAGCTCCGCCGGTGGCGGTCCCTACAATGAGCAGTTCTTC | CASSSAGGGPYNEQFF
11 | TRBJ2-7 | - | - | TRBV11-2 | TGTGCCAGCAGCACTACCTACGAGCAGTACTTC | CASSTTYEQYF
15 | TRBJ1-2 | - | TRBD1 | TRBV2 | TGTGCCAGCAGTGAAGACAGGGGTCCTACCTATGGCTACACCTTC | CASSEDRGPTYGYTF
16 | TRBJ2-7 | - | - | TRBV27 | TGTGCCAGCAGTTCTCTTAGGTCAGGGGTCCCCTACGAGCAGTACTTC | CASSSLRSGVPYEQYF
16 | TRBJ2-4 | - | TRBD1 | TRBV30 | TGTGCCTGGACCCCACTCGGGACAGGGGGCCAAAACATTCAGTACTTC | CAWTPLGTGGQNIQYF
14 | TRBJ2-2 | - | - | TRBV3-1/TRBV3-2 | TGTGCCAGCAGCGCCCGACTTGTGACCGGGGAGCTGTTTTTT | CASSARLVTGELFF
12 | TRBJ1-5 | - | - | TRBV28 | TGTGCCACGCGGGACAGCAATCAGCCCCAGCATTTT | CATRDSNQPQHF
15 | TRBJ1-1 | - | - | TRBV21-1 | TGTGCCAGCAGTGGGCCGGGACAGCGGAACACTGAAGCTTTCTTT | CASSGPGQRNTEAFF
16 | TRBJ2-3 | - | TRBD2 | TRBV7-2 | TGTGCCAGCAGCTTAGAGGCTAGCGGCATTTTGGATACGCAGTATTTT | CASSLEASGILDTQYF
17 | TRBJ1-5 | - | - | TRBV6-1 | TGTGCCAGCAGTGAAGCGTCGTCAGGGTTGGGCAATCAGCCCCAGCATTTT | CASSEASSGLGNQPQHF
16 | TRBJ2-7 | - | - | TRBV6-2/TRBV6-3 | TGTGCCAGCAGTTACACCCCCGGCGGAACCTCCTACGAGCAGTACTTC | CASSYTPGGTSYEQYF
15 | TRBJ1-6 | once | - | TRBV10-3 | TGTGCCATCAGGGCGCCAGGCAGCGGTAATTCACCCCTCCACTTT | CAIRAPGSGNSPLHF
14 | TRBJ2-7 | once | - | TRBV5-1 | TGCGCCAGCAGCTTGTCAGGACAAACCTACGAGCAGTACTTC | CASSLSGQTYEQYF
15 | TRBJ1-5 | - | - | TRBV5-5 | TGTGCCAGCAGCTTGATGGGGGGGGAGGGTCAGCCCCAGCATTTT | CASSLMGGEGQPQHF
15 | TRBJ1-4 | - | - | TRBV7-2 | TGTGCCAGCAGCTTAGGGCAGGGATTAAATGAAAAACTGTTTTTT | CASSLGQGLNEKLFF
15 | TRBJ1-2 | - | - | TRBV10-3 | TGTGCCATCAGTAACCTTGGGCTGGCTAACTATGGCTACACCTTC | CAISNLGLANYGYTF
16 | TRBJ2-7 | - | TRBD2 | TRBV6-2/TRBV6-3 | TGTGCCAGCAGTCACCTCGGACTAGCGGGAGGTTACGAGCAGTACTTC | CASSHLGLAGGYEQYF
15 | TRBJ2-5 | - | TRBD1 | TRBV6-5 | TGTGCCAGCAGGTCACCCGGGACAGGGCAAGAGACCCAGTACTTC | CASRSPGTGQETQYF
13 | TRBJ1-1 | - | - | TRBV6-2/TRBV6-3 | TGTGCCAGCAGTTACAAGGCCAGGACTGAAGCTTTCTTT | CASSYKARTEAFF
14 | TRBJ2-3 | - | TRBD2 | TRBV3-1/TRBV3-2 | TGTGCCAGCAGCCAACTAGCGGGAGCAGATACGCAGTATTTT | CASSQLAGADTQYF
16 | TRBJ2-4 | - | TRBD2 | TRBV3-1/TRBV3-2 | TGTGCCAGCAGCGTCGGACTAGCGGGTCACAAAAACATTCAGTACTTC | CASSVGLAGHKNIQYF
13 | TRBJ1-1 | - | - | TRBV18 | TGTGCCAGCTCAGAAGGGGGGAACACTGAAGCTTTCTTT | CASSEGGNTEAFF
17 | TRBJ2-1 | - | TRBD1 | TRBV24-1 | TGTGCCACCAGTGATTGGCAGGGGGCGAGCTCCTACAATGAGCAGTTCTTC | CATSDWQGASSYNEQFF
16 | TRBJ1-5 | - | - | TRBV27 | TGTGCCAGCAGTACGAGTGGACAGACACTCAATCAGCCCCAGCATTTT | CASSTSGQTLNQPQHF
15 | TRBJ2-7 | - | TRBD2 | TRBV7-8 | TGTGCCAGCAGTAAGCTAGCGGCCCGCTCCTACGAGCAGTACTTC | CASSKLAARSYEQYF
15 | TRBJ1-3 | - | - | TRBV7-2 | TGTGCCAGCAGCTTAGGGCCCAGTAGCTTGAACACCATATATTTT | CASSLGPSSLNTIYF
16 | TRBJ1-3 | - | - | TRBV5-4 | TGTGCCAGCAGCTTAGGCAGGGGTTTGTCTGGAAACACCATATATTTT | CASSLGRGLSGNTIYF
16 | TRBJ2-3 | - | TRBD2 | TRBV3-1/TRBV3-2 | TGTGCCAGCAGCCCCCTAGCGGGGGGCGGCACAGATACGCAGTATTTT | CASSPLAGGGTDTQYF
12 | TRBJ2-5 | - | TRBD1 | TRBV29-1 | TGCAGCGTGGGACAGTTTCAAGAGACCCAGTACTTC | CSVGQFQETQYF
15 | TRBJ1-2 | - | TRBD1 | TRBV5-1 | TGCGCCAGCAGCTATGGACAGGGGAATAGCTATGGCTACACCTTC | CASSYGQGNSYGYTF
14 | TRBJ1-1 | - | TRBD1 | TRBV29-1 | TGCAGCGTTGAGGTGGGACAGTTGAACACTGAAGCTTTCTTT | CSVEVGQLNTEAFF
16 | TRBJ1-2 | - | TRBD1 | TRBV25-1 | TGTGCCAGCAGTGAATCTTTGACAGGGAGCGGCTATGGCTACACCTTC | CASSESLTGSGYGYTF
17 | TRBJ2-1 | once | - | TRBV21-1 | TGTGCCAGCAGCTCACGGGGGGGGACTCCAGGTGGGAATGAGCAGTTCTTC | CASSSRGGTPGGNEQFF
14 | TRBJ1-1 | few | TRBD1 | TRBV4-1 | TGCGCCAGCAGCCTTCAGACAGGGCCGACTGAAGCTTTCTTT | CASSLQTGPTEAFF
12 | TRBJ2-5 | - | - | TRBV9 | TGTGCCAGCAGCGTACAGGGGGAGACCCAGTACTTC | CASSVQGETQYF
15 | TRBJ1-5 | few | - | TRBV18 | TGTGCCAGCTCACTATACAGGGAAATGGATCAGCCCCAGCATTTT | CASSLYREMDQPQHF
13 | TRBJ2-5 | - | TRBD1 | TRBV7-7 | TGTGCTAGCAGTCGGGACAGGGAAGAGACCCAGTACTTC | CASSRDREETQYF
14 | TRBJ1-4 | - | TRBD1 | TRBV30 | TGTGCCTGCACCTCGGACAGGGTAGGGGAAAAACTGTTTTTT | CACTSDRVGEKLFF
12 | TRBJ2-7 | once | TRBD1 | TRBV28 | TGTGCCAGCAGTTTGGAAGACAGGGGGCAGTACTTC | CASSLEDRGQYF
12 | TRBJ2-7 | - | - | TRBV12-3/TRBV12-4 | TGTGCCAGCAGTTTAGCGGGAGGCGAGCAGTACTTC | CASSLAGGEQYF
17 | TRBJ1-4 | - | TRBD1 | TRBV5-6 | TGTGCCAGCAGCCATTTGGGGGACAGGGCAACTAATGAAAAACTGTTTTTT | CASSHLGDRATNEKLFF
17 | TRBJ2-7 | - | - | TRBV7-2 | TGTGCCAGCAGCTTACAGGGGGGTGGGAGAGGGACCTACGAGCAGTACTTC | CASSLQGGGRGTYEQYF
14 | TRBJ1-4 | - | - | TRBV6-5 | TGTGCCAGCAGTCCCAGGGTTGGTAATGAAAAACTGTTTTTT | CASSPRVGNEKLFF
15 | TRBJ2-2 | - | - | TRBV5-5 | TGTGCCAGCAGCCCCCCCGGGACTTCCACCGGGGAGCTGTTTTTT | CASSPPGTSTGELFF
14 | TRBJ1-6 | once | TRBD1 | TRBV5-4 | TGTGCCAGCAGCTCCGGGACAGACAATTCACCCCTCCACTTT | CASSSGTDNSPLHF
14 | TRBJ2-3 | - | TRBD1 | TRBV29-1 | TGCAGCGCCCGGACAGGGGGCGGCACAGATACGCAGTATTTT | CSARTGGGTDTQYF
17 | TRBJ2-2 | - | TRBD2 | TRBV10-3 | TGTGCCATCAGTGAGTCCGGCGGACTAGCAAACACCGGGGAGCTGTTTTTT | CAISESGGLANTGELFF
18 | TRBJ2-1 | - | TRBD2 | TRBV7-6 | TGTGCCAGCAGCTTGGGATGGGCGATAGCGGGAAAGAGGAGCGAGCAGTTCTTC | CASSLGWAIAGKRSEQFF
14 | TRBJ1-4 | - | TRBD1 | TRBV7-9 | TGTGCCAGCAGTCTCGACAGGGGTTCCGAAAAACTGTTTTTT | CASSLDRGSEKLFF
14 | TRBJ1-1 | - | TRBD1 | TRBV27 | TGTGCCAGCAGTTTATCCGAGGACAGGGGGGGTACTCTCTTT | CASSLSEDRGGTLF
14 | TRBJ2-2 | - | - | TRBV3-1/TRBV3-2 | TGTGCCAGCAGCCTAAAACAGGGCTCCGGGGAGCTGTTTTTT | CASSLKQGSGELFF
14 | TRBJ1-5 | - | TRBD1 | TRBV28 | TGTGCCAGCAGTTTAAGACAGGGGAATCAGCCCCAGCATTTT | CASSLRQGNQPQHF
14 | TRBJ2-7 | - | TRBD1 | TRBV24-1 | TGTGCCACCAGTCCTTTGACAGGGGCCCACGAGCAGTACTTC | CATSPLTGAHEQYF
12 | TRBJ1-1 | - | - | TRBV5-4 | TGTGCCAGCAGCAAGGGGGGGACTGAAGCTTTCTTT | CASSKGGTEAFF
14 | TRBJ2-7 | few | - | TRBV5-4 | TGTGCCAGCAGCTTGGACAGGGCTACCTACGAGCAGTACTTC | CASSLDRATYEQYF
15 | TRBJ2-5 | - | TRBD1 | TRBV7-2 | TGTGCCAGCAGCTTGTCCCGGGACAGGGGTGGGACCCAGTACTTC | CASSLSRDRGGTQYF